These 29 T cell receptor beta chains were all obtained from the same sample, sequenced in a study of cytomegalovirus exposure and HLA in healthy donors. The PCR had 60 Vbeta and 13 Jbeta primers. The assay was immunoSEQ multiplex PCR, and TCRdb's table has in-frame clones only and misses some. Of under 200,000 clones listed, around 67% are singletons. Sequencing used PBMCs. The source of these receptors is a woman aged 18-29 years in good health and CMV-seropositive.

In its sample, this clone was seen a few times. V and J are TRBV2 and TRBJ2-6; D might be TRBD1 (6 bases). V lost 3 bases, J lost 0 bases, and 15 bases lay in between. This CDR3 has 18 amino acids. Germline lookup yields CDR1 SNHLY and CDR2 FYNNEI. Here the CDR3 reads CASSEGAYTYSGANVLTF. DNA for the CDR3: TGTGCCAGCAGTGAGGGGGCCTATACTTACTCTGGGGCCAACGTCCTGACTTTC.

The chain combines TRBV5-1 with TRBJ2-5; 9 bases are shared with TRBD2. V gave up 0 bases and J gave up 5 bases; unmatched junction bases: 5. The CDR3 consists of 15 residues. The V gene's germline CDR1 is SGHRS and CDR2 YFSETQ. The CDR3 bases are TGCGCCAGCAGCTTGGGCGCGGGAGGGCCGGAGACCCAGTACTTC. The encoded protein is CASSLGAGGPETQYF.

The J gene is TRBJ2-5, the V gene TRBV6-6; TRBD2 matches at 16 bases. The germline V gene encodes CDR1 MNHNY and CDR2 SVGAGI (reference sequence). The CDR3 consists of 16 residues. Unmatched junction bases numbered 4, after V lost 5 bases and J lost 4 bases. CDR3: CASSLGLAGGPETQYF. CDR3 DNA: TGTGCCAGCAGTCTGGGACTAGCGGGAGGGCCAGAGACCCAGTACTTC.

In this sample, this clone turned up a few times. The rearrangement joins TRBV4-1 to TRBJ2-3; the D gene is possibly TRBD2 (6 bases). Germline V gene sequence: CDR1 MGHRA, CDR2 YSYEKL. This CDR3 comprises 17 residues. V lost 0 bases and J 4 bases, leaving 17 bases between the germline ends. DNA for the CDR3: TGCGCCAGCAGCCAAGATCTGACGGGGGTTTCAGCAGATACGCAGTATTTT. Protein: CASSQDLTGVSADTQYF.

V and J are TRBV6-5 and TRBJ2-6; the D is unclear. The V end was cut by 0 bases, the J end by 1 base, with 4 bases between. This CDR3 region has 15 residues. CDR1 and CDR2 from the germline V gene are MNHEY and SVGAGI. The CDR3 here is CASSYSYSGANVLTF. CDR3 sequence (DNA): TGTGCCAGCAGTTACTCTTATTCTGGGGCCAACGTCCTGACTTTC.

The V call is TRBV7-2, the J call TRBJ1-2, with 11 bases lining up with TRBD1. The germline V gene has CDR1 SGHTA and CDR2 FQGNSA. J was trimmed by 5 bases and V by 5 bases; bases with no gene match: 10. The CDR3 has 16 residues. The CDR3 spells CASSPGQGVVGYGYTF. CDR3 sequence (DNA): TGTGCCAGCAGCCCGGGACAGGGGGTAGTTGGGTATGGCTACACCTTC.

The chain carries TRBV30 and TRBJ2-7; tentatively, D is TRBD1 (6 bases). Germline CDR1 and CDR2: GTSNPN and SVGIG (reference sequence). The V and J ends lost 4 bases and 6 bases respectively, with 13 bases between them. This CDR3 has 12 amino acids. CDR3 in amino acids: CAWNQGISEQYF. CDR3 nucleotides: TGTGCCTGGAACCAGGGGATCAGCGAGCAGTACTTC. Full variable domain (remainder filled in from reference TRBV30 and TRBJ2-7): SQTIHQWPATLVQPVGSPLSLECTVEGTSNPNLYWYRQAAGRGLQLLFYSVGIGQISSEVPQNLSASRPQDRQFILSSKKLLLSDSGFYLCAWNQGISEQYFGPGTRLTVT.

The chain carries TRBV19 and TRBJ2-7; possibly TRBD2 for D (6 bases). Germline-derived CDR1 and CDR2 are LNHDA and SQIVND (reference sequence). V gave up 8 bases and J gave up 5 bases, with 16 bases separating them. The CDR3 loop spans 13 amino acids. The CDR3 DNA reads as TGTGCCAGTTCACCGCGGCAGCGGGACGAGCAGTACTTC. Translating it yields CASSPRQRDEQYF.

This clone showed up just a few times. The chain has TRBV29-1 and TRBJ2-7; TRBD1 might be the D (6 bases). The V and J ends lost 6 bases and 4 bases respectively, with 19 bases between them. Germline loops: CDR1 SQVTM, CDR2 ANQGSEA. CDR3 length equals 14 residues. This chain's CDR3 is CSVEKKGVEYEQYF. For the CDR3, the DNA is TGCAGCGTAGAGAAAAAGGGGGTGGAGTACGAGCAGTACTTC.

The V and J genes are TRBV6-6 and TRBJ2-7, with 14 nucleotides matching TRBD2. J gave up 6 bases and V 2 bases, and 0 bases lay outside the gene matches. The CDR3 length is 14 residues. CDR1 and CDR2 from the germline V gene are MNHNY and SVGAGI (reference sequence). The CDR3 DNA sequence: TGTGCCAGCAGTTACGGACTAGCGGGGGGCGAGCAGTACTTC. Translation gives CASSYGLAGGEQYF.

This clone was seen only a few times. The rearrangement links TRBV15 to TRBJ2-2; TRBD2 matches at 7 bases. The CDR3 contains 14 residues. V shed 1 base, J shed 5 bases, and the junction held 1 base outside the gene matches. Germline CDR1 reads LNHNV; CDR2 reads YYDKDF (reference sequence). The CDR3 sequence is CATSRGGGTGELFF. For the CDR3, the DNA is TGTGCCACCAGCAGAGGGGGGGGGACCGGGGAGCTGTTTTTT.

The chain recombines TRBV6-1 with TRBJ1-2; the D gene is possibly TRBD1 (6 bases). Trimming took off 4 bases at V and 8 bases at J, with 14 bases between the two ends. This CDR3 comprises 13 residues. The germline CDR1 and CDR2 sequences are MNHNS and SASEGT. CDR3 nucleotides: TGTGCCAGCAGTGCCTCCGGACAGTGGGGCTACACCTTC. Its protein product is CASSASGQWGYTF.

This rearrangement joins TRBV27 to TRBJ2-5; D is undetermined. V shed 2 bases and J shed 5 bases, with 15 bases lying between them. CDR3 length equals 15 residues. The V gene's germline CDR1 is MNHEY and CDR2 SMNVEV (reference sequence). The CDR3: CASSLRPRWAETQYF. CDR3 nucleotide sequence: TGTGCCAGCAGTTTAAGGCCCCGGTGGGCGGAGACCCAGTACTTC.

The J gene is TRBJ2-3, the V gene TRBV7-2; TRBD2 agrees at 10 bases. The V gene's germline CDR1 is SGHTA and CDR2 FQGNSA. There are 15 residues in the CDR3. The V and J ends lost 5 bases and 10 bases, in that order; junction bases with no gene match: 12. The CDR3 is CASSQDSGRGRAQYF. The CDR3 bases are TGTGCCAGCAGCCAGGACAGCGGGAGGGGCCGGGCGCAGTATTTT.

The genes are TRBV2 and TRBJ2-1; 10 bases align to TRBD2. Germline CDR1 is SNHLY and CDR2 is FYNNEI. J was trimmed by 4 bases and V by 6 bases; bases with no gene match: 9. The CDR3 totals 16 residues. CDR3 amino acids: CASSELAGGGYNEQFF. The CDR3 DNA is TGTGCCAGCAGCGAATTAGCGGGGGGTGGGTACAATGAGCAGTTCTTC.

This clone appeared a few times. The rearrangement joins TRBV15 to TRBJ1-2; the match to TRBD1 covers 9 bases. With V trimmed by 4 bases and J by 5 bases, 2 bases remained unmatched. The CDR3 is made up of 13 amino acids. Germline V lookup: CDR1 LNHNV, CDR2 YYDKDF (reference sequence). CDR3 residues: CATSNGQGYGYTF. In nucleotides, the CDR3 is TGTGCCACCAGCAACGGACAGGGGTATGGCTACACCTTC.

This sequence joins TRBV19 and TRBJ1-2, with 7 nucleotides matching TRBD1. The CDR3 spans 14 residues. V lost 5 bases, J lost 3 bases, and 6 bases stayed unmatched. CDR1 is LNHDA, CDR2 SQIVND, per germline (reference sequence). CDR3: CASSLAGTDYGYTF. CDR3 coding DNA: TGTGCCAGTAGTCTCGCCGGGACAGACTATGGCTACACCTTC.

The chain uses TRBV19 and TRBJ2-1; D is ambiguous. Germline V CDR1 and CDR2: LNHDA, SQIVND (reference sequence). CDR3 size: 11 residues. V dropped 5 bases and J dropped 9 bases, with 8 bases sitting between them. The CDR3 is CASSVSSEQFF. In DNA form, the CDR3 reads TGTGCCAGTAGTGTTAGCAGTGAGCAGTTCTTC. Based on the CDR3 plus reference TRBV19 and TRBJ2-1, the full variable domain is DGGITQSPKYLFRKEGQNVTLSCEQNLNHDAMYWYRQDPGQGLRLIYYSQIVNDFQKGDIAEGYSVSREKKESFPLTVTSAQKNPTAFYLCASSVSSEQFFGPGTRLTVL.

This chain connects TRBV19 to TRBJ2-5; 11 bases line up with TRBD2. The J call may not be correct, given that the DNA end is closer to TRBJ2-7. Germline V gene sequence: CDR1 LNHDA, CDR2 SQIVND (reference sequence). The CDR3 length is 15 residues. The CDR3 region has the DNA TGTGCCAGTAGTCTGACGGGACTAGCGGCCTACGAGCAGTACTTC. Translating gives CASSLTGLAAYEQYF.

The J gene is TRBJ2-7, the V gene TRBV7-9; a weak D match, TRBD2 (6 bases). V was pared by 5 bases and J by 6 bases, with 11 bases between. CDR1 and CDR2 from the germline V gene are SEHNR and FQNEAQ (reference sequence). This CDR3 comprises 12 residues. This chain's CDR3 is CASSDGGFEQYF. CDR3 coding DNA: TGTGCCAGCAGCGATGGGGGGTTCGAGCAGTACTTC.

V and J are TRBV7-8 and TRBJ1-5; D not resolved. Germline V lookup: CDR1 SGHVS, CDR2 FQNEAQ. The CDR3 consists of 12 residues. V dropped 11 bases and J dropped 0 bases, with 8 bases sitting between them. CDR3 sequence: CALGASNQPQHF. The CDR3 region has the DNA TGTGCCCTGGGAGCTAGCAATCAGCCCCAGCATTTT.

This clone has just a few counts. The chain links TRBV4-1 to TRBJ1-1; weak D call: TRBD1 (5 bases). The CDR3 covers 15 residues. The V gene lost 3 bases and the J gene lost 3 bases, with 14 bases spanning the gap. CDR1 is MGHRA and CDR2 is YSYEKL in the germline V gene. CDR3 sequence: CASSQGWGGHTEAFF. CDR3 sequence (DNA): TGCGCCAGCAGCCAGGGATGGGGCGGACACACTGAAGCTTTCTTT.

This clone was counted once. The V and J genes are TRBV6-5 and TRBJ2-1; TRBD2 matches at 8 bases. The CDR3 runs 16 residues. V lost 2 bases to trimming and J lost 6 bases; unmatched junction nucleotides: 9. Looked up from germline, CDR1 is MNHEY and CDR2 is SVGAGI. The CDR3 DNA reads TGTGCCAGCAGTTACATCACCGGGACTAGGAGCAATGAGCAGTTCTTC. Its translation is CASSYITGTRSNEQFF.

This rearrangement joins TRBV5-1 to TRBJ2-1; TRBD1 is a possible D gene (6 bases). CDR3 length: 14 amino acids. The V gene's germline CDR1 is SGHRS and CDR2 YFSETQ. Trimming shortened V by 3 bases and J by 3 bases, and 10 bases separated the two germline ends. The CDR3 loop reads CASSSGDIYNEQFF. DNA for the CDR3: TGCGCCAGCAGCTCAGGGGACATCTACAATGAGCAGTTCTTC.

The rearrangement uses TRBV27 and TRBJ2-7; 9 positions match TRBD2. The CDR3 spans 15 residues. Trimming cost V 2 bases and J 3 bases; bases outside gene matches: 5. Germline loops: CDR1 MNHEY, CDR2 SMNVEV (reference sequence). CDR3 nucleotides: TGTGCCAGCAGTTTAGGGGCTAGCGGGATCTACGAGCAGTACTTC. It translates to CASSLGASGIYEQYF.

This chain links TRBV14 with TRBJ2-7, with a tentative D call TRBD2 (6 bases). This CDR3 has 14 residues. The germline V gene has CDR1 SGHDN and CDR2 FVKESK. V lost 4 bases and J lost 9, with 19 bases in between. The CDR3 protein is CASSRTGAGNRQYF. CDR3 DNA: TGTGCCAGCAGCCGCACCGGGGCGGGGAATAGGCAGTACTTC.

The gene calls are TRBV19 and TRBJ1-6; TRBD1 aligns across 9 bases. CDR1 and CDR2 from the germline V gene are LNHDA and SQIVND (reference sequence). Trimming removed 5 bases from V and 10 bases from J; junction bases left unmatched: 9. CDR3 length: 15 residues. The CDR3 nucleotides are TGTGCCAGTAGTTCGACAGGGGGACTGGGATCACCCCTCCACTTT. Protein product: CASSSTGGLGSPLHF. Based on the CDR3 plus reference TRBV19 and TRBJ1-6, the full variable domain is DGGITQSPKYLFRKEGQNVTLSCEQNLNHDAMYWYRQDPGQGLRLIYYSQIVNDFQKGDIAEGYSVSREKKESFPLTVTSAQKNPTAFYLCASSSTGGLGSPLHFGNGTRLTVT.

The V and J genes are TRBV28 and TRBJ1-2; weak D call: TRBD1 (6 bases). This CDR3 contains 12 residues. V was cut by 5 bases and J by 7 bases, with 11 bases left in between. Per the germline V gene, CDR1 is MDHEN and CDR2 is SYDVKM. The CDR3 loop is CASSRDRFGYTF. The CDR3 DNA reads TGTGCCAGCAGTCGCGACAGGTTTGGCTACACCTTC.

In DNA, the CDR3 is TGCAGCGTGGGGAACAGGGGTGAAGCTTTCTTT. It specifies CSVGNRGEAFF. The chain combines TRBV29-1 with TRBJ1-1, with 7 bases that match TRBD1. The CDR3 is 11 residues long. CDR1 and CDR2 (germline): SQVTM, ANQGSEA. The trim removed 6 bases at V and 7 bases at J, leaving 5 bases unmatched.